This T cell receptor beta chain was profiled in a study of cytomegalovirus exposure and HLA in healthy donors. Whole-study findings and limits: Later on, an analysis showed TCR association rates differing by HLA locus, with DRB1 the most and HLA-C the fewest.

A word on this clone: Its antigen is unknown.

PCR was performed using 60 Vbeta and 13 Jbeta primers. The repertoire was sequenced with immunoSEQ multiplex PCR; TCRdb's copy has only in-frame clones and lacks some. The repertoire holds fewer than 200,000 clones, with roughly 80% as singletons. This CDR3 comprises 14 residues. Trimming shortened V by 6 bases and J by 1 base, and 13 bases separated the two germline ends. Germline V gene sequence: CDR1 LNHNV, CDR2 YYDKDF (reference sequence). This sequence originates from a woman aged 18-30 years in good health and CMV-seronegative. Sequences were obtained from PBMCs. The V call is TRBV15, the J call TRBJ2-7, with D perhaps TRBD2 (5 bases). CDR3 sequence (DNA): TGTGCCACCAGTCACGGAGGTGGTTCCTACGAGCAGTACTTC. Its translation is CATSHGGGSYEQYF.